This T cell receptor beta chain emerged from a study of blood T cell repertoires in COVID-19. Study information: From the United States, Italy and Spain came samples of acute and convalescent COVID-19. The analysed material was cDNA or gDNA that came from T cells, B-cell-depleted T cells, or PBMCs.

Original processing notes: Reference gene primer amplification in the assay estimated nucleated cell counts. The method was immunoSEQ multiplex PCR; TCRdb's version includes in-frame clones alone and lacks a portion of them. V and J calls and clone size are copied from that table; D and trimming were computed from the DNA. The data show approximately 71,000 clones, with approximately 80% seen just once and roughly 21% held by the top ten. The CDR3 runs 13 residues. The V gene lost 0 bases and the J gene lost 7 bases, with 4 bases spanning the gap. Germline V lookup: CDR1 SGHDN, CDR2 FVKESK. This clonotype originated in a human donor in a cohort sampled during active COVID-19. This sequence joins TRBV14 and TRBJ1-6; D not resolved. The sample comprised peripheral blood. This chain's CDR3 is CASSQDLNSPLHF. CDR3 coding DNA: TGTGCCAGCAGCCAAGATCTAAATTCACCCCTCCACTTT.